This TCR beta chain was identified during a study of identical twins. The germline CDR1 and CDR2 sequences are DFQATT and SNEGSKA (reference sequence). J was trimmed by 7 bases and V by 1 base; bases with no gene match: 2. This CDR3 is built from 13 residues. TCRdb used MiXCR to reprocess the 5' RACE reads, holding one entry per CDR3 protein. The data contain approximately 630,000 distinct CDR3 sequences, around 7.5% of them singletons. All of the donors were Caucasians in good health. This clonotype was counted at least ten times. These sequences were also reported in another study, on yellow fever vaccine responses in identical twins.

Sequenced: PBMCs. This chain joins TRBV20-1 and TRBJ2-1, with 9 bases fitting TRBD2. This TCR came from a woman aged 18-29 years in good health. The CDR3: CSARGLAGNEQFF. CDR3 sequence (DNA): TGCAGTGCTAGAGGGCTAGCGGGGAATGAGCAGTTCTTC.